This T cell receptor (beta chain) was found in a study of cytomegalovirus exposure and HLA in healthy donors. Study observations and caveats: Prior analysis indicated that the majority of TCR beta V segments exhibited productivity approximately 90% or approximately 30% of the time. Certain sequence variants were highly shared and formed a cluster, and this cluster was likely a sequencing artifact. What a later analysis showed was that several of the most significant clusters appeared linked to common viral pathogens.

Use of 60 Vbeta and 13 Jbeta primers characterized the PCR. Sequencing was performed with immunoSEQ multiplex PCR; in TCRdb, only in-frame clones are kept and a portion is missing. The data contain 150,000 or so clones, around three quarters of them singletons. As to this clone: Antigen specificity is unknown.

Donors consisted of healthy bone marrow donors. Sequenced: PBMCs. The receptor comes from a woman aged 40 to 50 in good health and CMV-seronegative.

As DNA, the CDR3 is TGCGCCAGCAGCACGACAGCCGACACTGAAGCTTTCTTT. The encoded protein is CASSTTADTEAFF. This rearrangement joins TRBV5-1 to TRBJ1-1, with TRBD1 as a possible D gene (5 bases). The CDR3 consists of 13 residues. V lost 4 bases and J 3 bases, leaving 10 bases between the germline ends. Germline assignment: CDR1 SGHRS and CDR2 YFSETQ.